These 22 T cell receptor beta chains share one sample of origin, sequenced in a study of T cells in Graves' hyperthyroidism and ophthalmopathy. The investigators amplified TCR beta CDR3 regions from RNA transcripts. HTBI primers were the set used in a first-round RT-PCR of the TCR CDR3. TCRdb re-called the multiplex PCR reads through MiXCR, storing one row per CDR3 protein. The profile shows about 740,000 distinct CDR3 sequences, around 15% of them singletons. The sequenced sample consisted of blood. The source is a woman aged 18-35 years with Graves' hyperthyroidism.

This clonotype was counted ten times or more. The chain is built from TRBV12-3 or TRBV12-4 and TRBJ2-3, with D uncertain. The V gene lost 7 bases and the J gene lost 0 bases, with 11 bases spanning the gap. This CDR3 has 14 residues. CDR3 in amino acids: CASMGDSSTDTQYF. The CDR3 nucleotides read TGTGCCAGCATGGGTGACTCTAGCACAGATACGCAGTATTTT.

This clonotype occurred many times. The J gene is TRBJ1-2, the V gene TRBV28; D remains unclear. V shed 10 bases and J shed 2 bases, with 14 bases lying between them. Germline V gene data show CDR1 as MDHEN and CDR2 as SYDVKM. The CDR3 consists of 13 residues. The CDR3 bases are TGTGCCACCGACCCCGACCGAAACTATGGCTACACCTTC. Translated: CATDPDRNYGYTF.

This clonotype came up many times. The chain combines TRBV27 with TRBJ2-3; 12 bases align to TRBD2. The CDR3 extends over 15 amino acids. V trimming: 8 bases; J trimming: 5 bases; junction bases outside the gene matches: 8. The V gene's germline CDR1 is MNHEY and CDR2 SMNVEV (reference sequence). CDR3 bases: TGTGCCAGCGTGCTAGCGGGAGGGCCGGTAGATACGCAGTATTTT. Translated: CASVLAGGPVDTQYF.

This clonotype was seen many times. The conserved closing phenylalanine or tryptophan is absent in this CDR3, likely reflecting a read error. CDR3 loop: CASKGGTASNQPQHL. The CDR3 DNA reads TGTGCCAGCAAGGGCGGGACAGCTAGCAATCAGCCCCAGCATCTT. The chain carries TRBV28 and TRBJ1-5; 7 bases agree with TRBD1. Germline-derived CDR1 and CDR2 are MDHEN and SYDVKM. Trimming at V came to 7 bases and at J to 0 bases, leaving 6 bases not matched to a gene. The CDR3 consists of 15 residues.

The rearrangement uses TRBV13 and TRBJ2-1, with a weak D call TRBD1 (5 bases). The germline V gene encodes CDR1 PRHDT and CDR2 FYEKMQ (reference sequence). V lost 6 bases to trimming and J lost 0 bases, with 15 bases between them. The CDR3 is made up of 16 amino acids. CDR3 protein: CASSVLRVASYNEQFF. CDR3 DNA: TGTGCCAGCAGTGTCCTCAGGGTTGCCTCCTACAATGAGCAGTTCTTC.

Here the CDR3 reads CASSFSFPRAGLSTNYGYTF. The CDR3 DNA reads TGTGCCAGCAGCTTTTCGTTCCCTAGGGCAGGGCTTTCTACTAACTATGGCTACACCTTC. The chain uses TRBV5-5 and TRBJ1-2; D perhaps matches TRBD1 (5 bases). V was trimmed by 2 bases and J by 0 bases, leaving 26 bases between them. CDR3 size: 20 residues. Germline-derived CDR1 and CDR2 are SGHKS and YYEKEE (reference sequence).

There are many counts of this clonotype. The CDR3 sequence: CASLRMAFF. CDR3 sequence (DNA): TGTGCCAGCCTTCGGATGGCTTTCTTT. The chain employs TRBV7-6 and TRBJ1-1; D unresolved. The CDR3 consists of 9 residues. Germline loops: CDR1 SGHVS, CDR2 FNYEAQ. Trimming left V 8 bases short and J 11 bases short, with 9 bases between. The complete variable domain, with remaining parts taken from reference TRBV7-6 and TRBJ1-1, reads GAGVSQSPRYKVTKRGQDVALRCDPISGHVSLYWYRQALGQGPEFLTYFNYEAQQDKSGLPNDRFSAERPEGSISTLTIQRTEQRDSAMYRCASLRMAFFGQGTRLTVV.

This clonotype has more than one count but fewer than ten. Possible read error: a much larger clone is one base away. CDR3 nucleotide sequence: TGTGCCAGCAGCTACGACAGGGGGGAGACCCAGTACTTC. Protein sequence: CASSYDRGETQYF. This chain connects TRBV11-3 to TRBJ2-5; 9 nucleotides match TRBD1. The CDR3 has 13 residues. V was pared by 4 bases and J by 5 bases, with 2 bases of the junction left unmatched. CDR1 and CDR2 (germline): SGHNT, YENEEA.

On this clonotype: At one end the junction does not follow the germline gene, possibly because of a read error. The rearrangement joins TRBV7-8 to TRBJ1-3, with D possibly being TRBD1 (5 bases). The CDR3 has 17 amino acids. Germline assignment: CDR1 SGHVS and CDR2 FQNEAQ. In DNA, the CDR3 is TGTGCCAGCAGCCCCTTCTATCGGAGGGGCTCTGGAACCACCATATATTTT. This codes for CASSPFYRRGSGTTIYF.

This clonotype has at least ten counts. Germline is not matched at one junction end, which may reflect a read error. The CDR3 spells CASSLSARVSYDEQFF. The CDR3 DNA reads as TGTGCCAGCAGTCTTTCCGCCAGGGTTTCCTACGATGAGCAGTTCTTC. This chain links TRBV11-2 with TRBJ2-1; a possible D gene is TRBD1 (5 bases). Germline V CDR1 and CDR2: SGHAT, FQNNGV. There are 16 residues in the CDR3.

This clonotype was counted many times. The chain uses TRBV12-3 or TRBV12-4 and TRBJ2-1; 14 nucleotides line up with TRBD2. V was clipped by 5 bases and J by 4 bases; unmatched bases: 7. The CDR3 totals 17 residues. CDR3 nucleotides: TGTGCCAGCAGTCCACCGACTAGCGGGAGGGAATACAATGAGCAGTTCTTC. Protein product: CASSPPTSGREYNEQFF.

With respect to this clonotype: This may come from a read error, since a much larger clone is one base off. The chain joins TRBV2 to TRBJ1-1; the D gene is possibly TRBD1 (5 bases). Germline-derived CDR1 and CDR2 are SNHLY and FYNNEI. This CDR3 contains 16 residues. Trimming stripped 7 bases from V and 3 bases from J, with 21 bases between. The CDR3 loop reads CASITGRPGADTEAFF. The DNA of the CDR3 is TGTGCCAGCATAACAGGCCGACCTGGGGCAGACACTGAAGCTTTCTTT.

The rearrangement joins TRBV19 to TRBJ2-3; D perhaps matches TRBD1 (6 bases). The CDR3 covers 13 residues. V was cut by 3 bases and J by 5 bases, with 9 bases left in between. The germline CDR1 and CDR2 sequences are LNHDA and SQIVND (reference sequence). The CDR3 here is CASSIRDIDTQYF. The CDR3, as DNA: TGTGCCAGTAGTATCCGGGACATAGATACGCAGTATTTT.

This clonotype was seen a few times. V and J are TRBV27 and TRBJ1-2, with 7 bases matching TRBD1. The ends lost 6 bases at V and 6 bases at J; junction bases unmatched: 10. The germline V gene encodes CDR1 MNHEY and CDR2 SMNVEV (reference sequence). The CDR3 loop spans 14 amino acids. The CDR3 sequence is CASRQKGARNGYTF. The CDR3 nucleotides are TGTGCCAGCAGACAAAAGGGGGCGCGTAATGGCTACACCTTC.

This clonotype showed up many times. The chain combines TRBV6-2 or TRBV6-3 with TRBJ2-3; the D is unclear. Trimming removed 5 bases from V and 4 bases from J, with 4 bases in between. The CDR3 totals 11 residues. Germline V lookup: CDR1 MNHEY, CDR2 SVGEGT. In DNA form, the CDR3 reads TGTGCCAGCAGTATCTCAGATACGCAGTATTTT. It codes for CASSISDTQYF.

This chain links TRBV11-2 with TRBJ1-2; unclear D gene. The germline V gene has CDR1 SGHAT and CDR2 FQNNGV. The length of the CDR3 is 15 residues. V lost 0 bases to trimming and J lost 4 bases, with 12 bases between them. CDR3 sequence: CASSLDPAARYGYTF. As DNA, the CDR3 is TGTGCCAGCAGCTTAGATCCGGCAGCACGCTATGGCTACACCTTC.

This clonotype has just a few counts. The chain employs TRBV4-3 and TRBJ2-1; 9 bases match TRBD2. The V gene end was trimmed by 0 bases and the J gene end by 5 bases; junction bases not matched to a gene: 11. The germline CDR1 and CDR2 sequences are LGHNA and YSLEER. CDR3 length: 18 amino acids. The DNA of the CDR3 is TGCGCCAGCAGCCAAGAGTCGACTAGCGGTTTCACCAACAATGAGCAGTTCTTC. This encodes CASSQESTSGFTNNEQFF.

In its sample, this clonotype was seen many times. The V call is TRBV7-6, the J call TRBJ2-1; the D call may be TRBD1 or TRBD2 (6 bases each). The CDR3 totals 15 residues. The V end was cut by 2 bases, the J end by 5 bases, with 13 bases between. The germline V gene has CDR1 SGHVS and CDR2 FNYEAQ. The CDR3 protein is CASSLSPGAHNEQFF. The CDR3 nucleotides are TGTGCCAGCAGCTTATCTCCGGGGGCCCACAATGAGCAGTTCTTC.

This clonotype was observed a few times. The chain links TRBV5-1 to TRBJ2-4, with TRBD1 identical over 7 bases. V was pared by 0 bases and J by 6 bases, with 3 bases of the junction left unmatched. CDR3 length: 14 amino acids. Germline assignment: CDR1 SGHRS and CDR2 YFSETQ. The CDR3: CASSLGRDRNIQYF. Here the CDR3 DNA reads TGCGCCAGCAGCTTGGGCCGGGACAGAAACATTCAGTACTTC.

This clonotype was detected many times. The V gene is TRBV20-1, the J gene TRBJ2-3, with 12 bases lining up with TRBD2. Germline loops: CDR1 DFQATT, CDR2 SNEGSKA (reference sequence). Trimming cost V 1 base and J 2 bases; bases outside gene matches: 7. This CDR3 is 17 amino acids long. The DNA for the CDR3 is TGCAGTGCTAGAGTACAGCCTAGCGGGGGGGTCACAGATACGCAGTATTTT. This sequence encodes CSARVQPSGGVTDTQYF.

This clonotype was counted at least ten times. V and J are TRBV4-1 and TRBJ2-7; TRBD2 matches 11 bases. The junction had 2 bases not matched to a gene; V was cut back by 0 bases and J by 4 bases. This CDR3 spans 15 amino acids. Germline CDR1 is MGHRA and CDR2 is YSYEKL. The CDR3 sequence: CASSQDSSGRYEQYF. In nucleotides, the CDR3 is TGCGCCAGCAGCCAAGATTCTAGCGGGAGGTACGAGCAGTACTTC.

This clonotype was seen at least ten times. The V and J genes are TRBV10-2 and TRBJ1-1; 10 positions match TRBD1. Germline values: CDR1 WSHSY, CDR2 SAAADI. The CDR3 runs 21 residues. V shed 2 bases and J 2 bases; nucleotides not matched to a gene: 20. The CDR3 loop reads CASSERDTPDRGSLLNTEAFF. The DNA of the CDR3 is TGCGCCAGCAGTGAGAGAGACACCCCGGACAGGGGGAGTCTACTCAACACTGAAGCTTTCTTT.